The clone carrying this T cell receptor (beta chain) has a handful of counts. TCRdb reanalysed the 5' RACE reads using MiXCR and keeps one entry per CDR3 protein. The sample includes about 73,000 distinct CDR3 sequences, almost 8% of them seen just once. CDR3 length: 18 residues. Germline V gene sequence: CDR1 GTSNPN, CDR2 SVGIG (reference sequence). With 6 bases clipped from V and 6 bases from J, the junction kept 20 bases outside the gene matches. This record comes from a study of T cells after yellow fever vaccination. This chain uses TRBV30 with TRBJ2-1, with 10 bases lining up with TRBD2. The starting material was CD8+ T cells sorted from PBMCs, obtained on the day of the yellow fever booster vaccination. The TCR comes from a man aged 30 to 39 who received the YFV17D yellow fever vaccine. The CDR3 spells CACPQGRASGSMGNEQFF. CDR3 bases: TGTGCCTGCCCGCAGGGGAGGGCTAGCGGGAGTATGGGCAATGAGCAGTTCTTC.